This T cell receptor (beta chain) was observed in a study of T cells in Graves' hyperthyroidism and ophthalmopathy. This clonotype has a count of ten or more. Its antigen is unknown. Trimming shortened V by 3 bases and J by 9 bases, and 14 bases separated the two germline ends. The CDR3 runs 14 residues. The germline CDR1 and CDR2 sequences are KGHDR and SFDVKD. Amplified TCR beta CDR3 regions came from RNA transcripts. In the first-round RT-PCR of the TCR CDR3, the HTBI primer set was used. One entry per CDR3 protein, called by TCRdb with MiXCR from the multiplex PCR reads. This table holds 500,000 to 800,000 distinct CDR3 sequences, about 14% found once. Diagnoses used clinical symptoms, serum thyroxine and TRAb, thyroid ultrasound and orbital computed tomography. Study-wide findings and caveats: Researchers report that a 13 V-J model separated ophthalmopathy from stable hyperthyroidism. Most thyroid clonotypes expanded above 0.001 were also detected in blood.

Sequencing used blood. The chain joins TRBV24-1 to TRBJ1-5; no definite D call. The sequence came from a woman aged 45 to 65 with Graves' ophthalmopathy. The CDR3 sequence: CATSDGSAPRPQHF. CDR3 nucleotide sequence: TGTGCCACCAGTGATGGATCAGCTCCACGGCCCCAGCATTTT.